This paragraph covers one TCR beta chain sequence. No antigen is known for it. This record comes from a study of T cells in localized non-small cell lung cancer. CDR3 length equals 14 residues. The germline V gene has CDR1 MRHNA and CDR2 SNTAGT. Trimming pared 6 bases from V and 0 bases from J, leaving 8 bases between. Points from the study as a whole: Among the tissues sampled, uninvolved adjacent lung had the highest T cell clonality, above tumor. A median approximately 60 of the top 100 tumor clones appeared in adjacent lung.

Clones were sequenced by immunoSEQ multiplex PCR, and TCRdb holds only the in-frame ones, with some missing. Of 16,000 or so clones in the sample, approximately 80% were seen once. This TCR derives from a male donor at least 60 years old with stage I lung adenocarcinoma. Here the sequenced sample was peripheral blood, taken before any cancer treatment. This sequence joins TRBV6-4 and TRBJ2-2; D uncertain. This CDR3 is CASREIANTGELFF. The CDR3, as DNA: TGTGCCAGCAGAGAGATAGCGAACACCGGGGAGCTGTTTTTT.